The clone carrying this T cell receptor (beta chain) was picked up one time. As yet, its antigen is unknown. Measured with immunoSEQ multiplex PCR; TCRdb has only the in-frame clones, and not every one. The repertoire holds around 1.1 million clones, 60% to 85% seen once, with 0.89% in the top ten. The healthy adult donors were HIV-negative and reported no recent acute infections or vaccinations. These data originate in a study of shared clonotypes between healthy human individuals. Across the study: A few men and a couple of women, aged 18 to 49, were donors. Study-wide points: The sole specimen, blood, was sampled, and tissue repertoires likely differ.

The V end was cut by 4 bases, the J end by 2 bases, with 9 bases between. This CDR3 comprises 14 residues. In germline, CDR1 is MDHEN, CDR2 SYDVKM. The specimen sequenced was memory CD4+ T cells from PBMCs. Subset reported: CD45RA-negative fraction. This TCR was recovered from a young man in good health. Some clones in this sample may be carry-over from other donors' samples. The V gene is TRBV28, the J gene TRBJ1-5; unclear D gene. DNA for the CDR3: TGTGCCAGCAGTTCATACAGTGGCAATCAGCCCCAGCATTTT. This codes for CASSSYSGNQPQHF. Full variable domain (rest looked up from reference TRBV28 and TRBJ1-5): DVKVTQSSRYLVKRTGEKVFLECVQDMDHENMFWYRQDPGLGLRLIYFSYDVKMKEKGDIPEGYSVSREKKERFSLILESASTNQTSMYLCASSSYSGNQPQHFGDGTRLSIL.